These 12 T cell receptor beta chains share one sample of origin, sequenced in a study of cytomegalovirus exposure and HLA in healthy donors. Primers for the PCR totalled 60 Vbeta and 13 Jbeta. Assay used: immunoSEQ multiplex PCR; TCRdb lists only in-frame clones, some missing. In the table there are 140,000 to 150,000 clones, around 82% of which are singletons. Source material: PBMCs. The receptors derive from a female donor in good health and CMV-seronegative.

The chain has TRBV6-4 and TRBJ2-2; a possible D gene is TRBD1 (5 bases). This CDR3 is 16 amino acids long. Deletions cut 7 bases from V and 4 bases from J, with 19 bases between. Germline lookup yields CDR1 MRHNA and CDR2 SNTAGT. The CDR3 here is CASKNSQGESTGELFF. The CDR3 DNA sequence: TGTGCCAGCAAAAACAGCCAGGGCGAGAGCACCGGGGAGCTGTTTTTT.

The chain uses TRBV28 and TRBJ2-7; D unclear. The V end was cut by 11 bases, the J end by 3 bases, with 17 bases between. This CDR3 has 13 residues. Germline V gene sequence: CDR1 MDHEN, CDR2 SYDVKM. The CDR3: CAPPSQQNYEQYF. The CDR3 DNA follows: TGTGCCCCACCAAGTCAACAGAACTACGAGCAGTACTTC.

The chain couples TRBV5-6 to TRBJ2-7; TRBD1 matches at 9 bases. CDR1 and CDR2 from the germline V gene are SGHDT and YYEEEE. This CDR3 has 15 residues. Trimming cost V 7 bases and J 3 bases; bases outside gene matches: 11. The CDR3 loop is CASGQGLDTNYEQYF. In DNA form, the CDR3 reads TGTGCCAGCGGACAGGGGCTTGACACGAACTACGAGCAGTACTTC.

This chain joins TRBV9 and TRBJ1-1, with a tentative D call TRBD1 (6 bases). Germline V lookup: CDR1 SGDLS, CDR2 YYNGEE. The CDR3 extends over 13 amino acids. The V and J ends lost 4 bases and 4 bases respectively, with 11 bases between them. The CDR3 reads CASSLRGITEAFF. The CDR3 coding sequence is TGTGCCAGCAGCCTGAGGGGGATCACTGAAGCTTTCTTT.

V gene TRBV30 combines with J gene TRBJ2-5, with a tentative D call TRBD1 (6 bases). Trimming left V 2 bases short and J 0 bases short, with 19 bases between. This CDR3 is built from 17 residues. Germline values: CDR1 GTSNPN, CDR2 SVGIG (reference sequence). In nucleotides, the CDR3 is TGTGCCTGGAGTTCACCGGGACAATTATCGTACCAAGAGACCCAGTACTTC. Translation: CAWSSPGQLSYQETQYF.

This chain uses TRBV25-1 with TRBJ2-1; D is ambiguous. Germline CDR1 is MGHDK and CDR2 is SYGVNS. V was cut by 5 bases and J by 3 bases, with 5 bases left in between. The CDR3 runs to 12 residues. The CDR3 sequence: CASSSYYNEQFF. For the CDR3, the DNA is TGTGCCAGCAGTTCCTACTACAATGAGCAGTTCTTC.

In this sample, this clone turned up a few times. The V call is TRBV7-5, the J call TRBJ1-2; TRBD1, as called in the table, went unchecked against the DNA. TRBV7-5 represents a pseudogene. The CDR3 has 18 residues. The CDR3 DNA sequence: TGTGTCAGATCACTGCCTGCGACAGGGGTGGTTTGTGACTATGGCTACACCTTC. It is translated as CVRSLPATGVVCDYGYTF.

The chain is built from TRBV7-9 and TRBJ2-7, with D tentatively TRBD1 (5 bases). CDR1 is SEHNR, CDR2 FQNEAQ, per germline (reference sequence). With 1 base removed from V and 5 bases from J, the gap between germline ends came to 15 bases. The CDR3 totals 15 residues. This chain's CDR3 is CASSLGVRVSDEQYF. CDR3 DNA sequence: TGTGCCAGCAGCTTAGGAGTCAGGGTCAGCGACGAGCAGTACTTC.

The chain links TRBV28 to TRBJ2-1, with 9 bases that match TRBD2. The trim removed 10 bases at V and 10 bases at J, leaving 17 bases unmatched. CDR3 size: 15 residues. CDR1 and CDR2 from the germline V gene are MDHEN and SYDVKM. CDR3 sequence (DNA): TGTGCCAACTCGAGACGTAGCGGGAGTAGGGGGGAGCAGTTCTTC. Amino acid sequence: CANSRRSGSRGEQFF.

This rearrangement joins TRBV21-1 to TRBJ2-5; no check of the table's D call, TRBD1, against the DNA was made. TRBV21-1 is deemed a pseudogene. CDR3 length: 15 amino acids. The CDR3: CASSMDSLYQETQYF. CDR3 nucleotides: TGTGCCAGCAGCATGGACAGTTTATACCAAGAGACCCAGTACTTC.

This clone was counted between two and nine times. The chain recombines TRBV11-2 with TRBJ1-2; perhaps TRBD1 as D (6 bases). This CDR3 region has 16 residues. V was cut by 8 bases and J by 4 bases, with 23 bases left in between. From germline, CDR1 is SGHAT and CDR2 FQNNGV. CDR3 nucleotides: TGTGCCAGCCGATCCCTCCAGGGGATGGGGTCCTATGGCTACACCTTC. It translates to CASRSLQGMGSYGYTF.

With regard to this clone: At one end the junction does not follow the germline gene, possibly because of a read error. This chain joins TRBV7-9 and TRBJ2-5; D is undetermined. Germline V gene data show CDR1 as SEHNR and CDR2 as FQNEAQ (reference sequence). The CDR3 runs to 14 residues. CDR3 DNA: TGTTCCAGCAGCTCCTCAGGTGGACAAGAGACCCAGTACTTC. This gives the protein CSSSSSGGQETQYF.